What follows are 18 T cell receptor beta chains derived from one specimen sequenced in a study of cytomegalovirus exposure and HLA in healthy donors. The PCR made use of 60 Vbeta and 13 Jbeta primers. Repertoires were generated with immunoSEQ multiplex PCR, while TCRdb's copy carries only in-frame clones and drops some. This table holds some 130,000 clones, about 70% found once. The sequencing input was PBMCs. The origin of the receptors is a woman aged 60-75 years in good health and CMV-seropositive.

The V gene is TRBV5-1, the J gene TRBJ2-2; weak D call: TRBD2 (5 bases). The V end lost 5 bases, the J end lost 3 bases, and 14 bases lay between the germline ends. There are 15 residues in the CDR3. CDR1 and CDR2 (germline): SGHRS, YFSETQ. The CDR3 sequence: CASRGPGVDTGELFF. The DNA for the CDR3 is TGCGCCAGCAGAGGGCCCGGGGTTGACACCGGGGAGCTGTTTTTT.

V usage is TRBV13 and J usage is TRBJ1-1, with 7 bases fitting TRBD1. The length of the CDR3 is 14 residues. In germline, CDR1 is PRHDT, CDR2 FYEKMQ (reference sequence). Trimming at V came to 5 bases and at J to 3 bases, leaving 6 bases not matched to a gene. The CDR3 is CASSRDREYTEAFF. The DNA of the CDR3 is TGTGCCAGCAGCCGCGACAGGGAGTACACTGAAGCTTTCTTT. Combining the CDR3 with reference TRBV13 and TRBJ1-1 gives the whole variable domain AAGVIQSPRHLIKEKRETATLKCYPIPRHDTVYWYQQGPGQDPQFLISFYEKMQSDKGSIPDRFSAQQFSDYHSELNMSSLELGDSALYFCASSRDREYTEAFFGQGTRLTVV.

V is TRBV19 and J is TRBJ2-1; the D gene is possibly TRBD1 (6 bases). Germline CDR1 LNHDA, CDR2 SQIVND (reference sequence). V gave up 5 bases and J gave up 3 bases, with 14 bases separating them. This CDR3 spans 15 amino acids. This CDR3 reads CASSSWQGIYNEQFF. In nucleotides, the CDR3 is TGTGCCAGTAGTTCCTGGCAGGGGATCTACAATGAGCAGTTCTTC.

This chain uses TRBV4-1 with TRBJ1-1; TRBD1 is a possible D gene (6 bases). CDR1 is MGHRA, CDR2 YSYEKL, per germline. The CDR3 is made up of 17 amino acids. V was shortened by 0 bases and J by 5 bases, with 19 bases between the two germline ends. Written as DNA, the CDR3 is TGCGCCAGCAGCCAAGATGGGGAAAGGGGGGGCGAGACTGAAGCTTTCTTT. This translates into CASSQDGERGGETEAFF.

The chain employs TRBV4-2 and TRBJ2-5, with TRBD1 matching over 9 bases. The germline V gene has CDR1 LGHNA and CDR2 YNFKEQ. V dropped 2 bases and J dropped 5; count of bases not matched to a gene: 12. The CDR3 runs 17 residues. The CDR3 is CASSQPRAGQGRETQYF. The DNA for the CDR3 is TGTGCCAGCAGCCAACCCCGGGCCGGACAGGGGAGGGAGACCCAGTACTTC.

This clone appeared a single time. The chain joins TRBV7-9 to TRBJ1-5, with D hard to call. There are 13 residues in the CDR3. Germline CDR1 reads SEHNR; CDR2 reads FQNEAQ (reference sequence). V was pared by 1 base and J by 6 bases, with 7 bases between. The CDR3 reads CASSLEQLQPQHF. The CDR3 DNA reads as TGTGCCAGCAGCTTAGAACAGCTTCAGCCCCAGCATTTT.

The chain combines TRBV10-1 with TRBJ2-1, with 8 bases lining up with TRBD2. Looked up from germline, CDR1 is WNHNN and CDR2 is SYGVQD (reference sequence). The V and J ends lost 0 bases and 7 bases, in that order; junction bases with no gene match: 8. The CDR3 totals 16 residues. CDR3 nucleotide sequence: TGCGCCAGCAGTGAGTCCCGGGGGGGCGCAGGGAATGAGCAGTTCTTC. This gives the protein CASSESRGGAGNEQFF.

The chain uses TRBV5-4 and TRBJ1-5; D gene ambiguous. With 4 bases removed from V and 4 bases from J, the gap between germline ends came to 12 bases. The CDR3 length is 14 residues. CDR1 and CDR2 from the germline V gene are SGHNT and YYREEE (reference sequence). For the CDR3, the DNA is TGTGCCAGCAGCGCTGCAGGTGCTAATCAGCCCCAGCATTTT. It is translated as CASSAAGANQPQHF.

This clone has only one observation. The rearrangement uses TRBV11-2 and TRBJ2-1; D unresolved. Germline lookup yields CDR1 SGHAT and CDR2 FQNNGV. Trimming shortened V by 3 bases and J by 10 bases, and 7 bases separated the two germline ends. CDR3 length: 11 amino acids. The CDR3 sequence is CASSFVYEQFF. The CDR3 nucleotides read TGTGCCAGCAGCTTTGTCTACGAGCAGTTCTTC.

The rearrangement joins TRBV7-9 to TRBJ2-1; TRBD2 is a possible D gene (6 bases). The germline V gene has CDR1 SEHNR and CDR2 FQNEAQ (reference sequence). With 5 bases removed from V and 7 bases from J, the gap between germline ends came to 15 bases. The CDR3 covers 14 residues. The CDR3 DNA reads as TGTGCCAGCAGCCTGGTGGGGGGAAGGAATGAGCAGTTCTTC. It specifies CASSLVGGRNEQFF. Combining the CDR3 with reference TRBV7-9 and TRBJ2-1 gives the whole variable domain DTGVSQNPRHKITKRGQNVTFRCDPISEHNRLYWYRQTLGQGPEFLTYFQNEAQLEKSRLLSDRFSAERPKGSFSTLEIQRTEQGDSAMYLCASSLVGGRNEQFFGPGTRLTVL.

This clone was detected a few times. The chain employs TRBV15 and TRBJ1-1, with D maybe TRBD1 (5 bases). Germline V gene sequence: CDR1 LNHNV, CDR2 YYDKDF (reference sequence). This CDR3 contains 16 residues. The V and J ends lost 1 base and 4 bases respectively, with 16 bases between them. In DNA form, the CDR3 reads TGTGCCACCAGCAGAGTGTTTGGGGCAAGGGCCACTGAAGCTTTCTTT. Translated, it gives CATSRVFGARATEAFF.

The CDR3 loop is CASSLMVEETQYF. In DNA, the CDR3 is TGTGCCAGCAGCTTGATGGTTGAGGAGACCCAGTACTTC. The chain couples TRBV7-3 to TRBJ2-5; no clear D. CDR1 is SGHTA, CDR2 FQGTGA, per germline. The CDR3 length is 13 residues. V dropped 3 bases and J dropped 5 bases, with 10 bases sitting between them.

The chain has TRBV6-5 and TRBJ1-1, with D possibly being TRBD1 (5 bases). Trimming pared 7 bases from V and 4 bases from J, leaving 16 bases between. CDR1 MNHEY and CDR2 SVGAGI come from the germline V gene. The CDR3 sequence is 14 residues long. The CDR3 DNA follows: TGTGCCAGCATTCCATCAGGGATTAGCACTGAAGCTTTCTTT. Translating it yields CASIPSGISTEAFF.

This chain joins TRBV6-5 and TRBJ1-6; possible D gene TRBD1, 6 bases. The CDR3 spans 14 residues. Germline loops: CDR1 MNHEY, CDR2 SVGAGI. V was shortened by 7 bases and J by 13 bases, with 20 bases between the two germline ends. The DNA of the CDR3 is TGTGCCAGCACGATTGATTGGGACACTTGGCCCCTCCACTTT. This gives the protein CASTIDWDTWPLHF.

The count of this clone is one. This chain connects TRBV5-4 to TRBJ1-3, with D perhaps matching TRBD1 (6 bases). Trimming left V 0 bases short and J 2 bases short, with 9 bases between. Germline-derived CDR1 and CDR2 are SGHNT and YYREEE (reference sequence). CDR3 size: 15 residues. Here the CDR3 reads CASSLGPGAGNTIYF. The CDR3 DNA reads TGTGCCAGCAGCTTGGGGCCAGGGGCTGGAAACACCATATATTTT.

V gene TRBV10-2 combines with J gene TRBJ1-6; TRBD1 agrees at 7 bases. The germline V gene encodes CDR1 WSHSY and CDR2 SAAADI. Losses at the gene ends were 7 bases for V and 2 bases for J; bases not matched to a gene: 11. The CDR3 has 17 residues. CDR3 loop: CASTPNPQGAYNSPLHF. The CDR3 coding sequence is TGCGCCAGCACACCCAACCCGCAGGGGGCCTATAATTCACCCCTCCACTTT.

V is TRBV7-3 and J is TRBJ2-2; the D gene is possibly TRBD2 (5 bases). Germline CDR1 reads SGHTA; CDR2 reads FQGTGA. V shed 2 bases and J shed 5 bases, with 12 bases lying between them. This CDR3 has 15 amino acids. CDR3 amino acids: CASSLSHPGTGELFF. The CDR3 DNA sequence: TGTGCCAGCAGCTTATCACACCCGGGGACCGGGGAGCTGTTTTTT.

This clone was detected only a few times. The chain links TRBV4-1 to TRBJ2-7; tentative D call: TRBD2 (6 bases). The germline V gene encodes CDR1 MGHRA and CDR2 YSYEKL. V lost 5 bases and J 3 bases, leaving 23 bases between the germline ends. The CDR3 totals 17 residues. The CDR3 region has the DNA TGCGCCAGCAGCAAGATCCCCCCCGGGACTTCCGTCTACGAGCAGTACTTC. Translated, it gives CASSKIPPGTSVYEQYF.